The entry below gives a single T cell receptor beta chain sequence along with its context. The target antigen is unknown. This CDR3 spans 14 amino acids. Per the germline V gene, CDR1 is SGHDN and CDR2 is FVKESK. V shed 5 bases and J shed 6 bases, with 16 bases lying between them. The sample comes from a study of cytomegalovirus exposure and HLA in healthy donors. The overall study: The same platform as the roughly 700 first-cohort repertoires was used for the 100 to 150 validation repertoires, a later analysis reported.

Only in-frame clones appear in the TCRdb table, and some are missing; sequencing was by immunoSEQ multiplex PCR. The profile shows about 130,000 clones, around 90% of them singletons. Findings and limits, study-wide: More than 150 TCR beta chains were listed as cytomegalovirus-associated. A few of the chains that were CMV-associated were confirmed in vitro to be specific for CMV antigens.

Sequencing was done on a sample of PBMCs. The sequence derives from a woman in her thirties in good health and CMV-seropositive. The rearrangement links TRBV14 to TRBJ2-5; tentative D call: TRBD1 (6 bases). CDR3 sequence reads: CASSGALRGKTQYF. The CDR3 DNA reads TGTGCCAGCAGCGGAGCCCTCAGGGGAAAGACCCAGTACTTC.